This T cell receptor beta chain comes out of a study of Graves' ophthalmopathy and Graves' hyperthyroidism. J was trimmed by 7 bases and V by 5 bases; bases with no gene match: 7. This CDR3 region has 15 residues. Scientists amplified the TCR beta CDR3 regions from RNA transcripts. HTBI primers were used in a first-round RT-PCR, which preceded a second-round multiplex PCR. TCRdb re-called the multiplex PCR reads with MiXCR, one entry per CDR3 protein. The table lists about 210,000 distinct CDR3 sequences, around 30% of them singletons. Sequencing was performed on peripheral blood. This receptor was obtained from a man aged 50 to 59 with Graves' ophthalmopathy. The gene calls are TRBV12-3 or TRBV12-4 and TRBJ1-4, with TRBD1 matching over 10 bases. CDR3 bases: TGTGCCAGCAGTCTAAGGGACAGGGGTGGTGAAAAACTGTTTTTT. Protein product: CASSLRDRGGEKLFF.